This TCR beta chain is from a study of pediatric ulcerative colitis. In the case of this clone: The antigen is not known.

Sequencing used immunoSEQ multiplex PCR; TCRdb keeps in-frame clones, though not all of them. In the table there are 45,000 to 75,000 clones, about 87% of which are singletons. Overall study findings and caveats: No controls had the two rectal clonotypes shared by ulcerative colitis patients.

CDR3 size: 15 residues. V dropped 10 bases and J dropped 9 bases, with 27 bases sitting between them. In germline, CDR1 is LGHNA, CDR2 YNFKEQ. This receptor was obtained from a boy aged 10-17 years who was a control in a study of pediatric ulcerative colitis. Sequenced sample: blood. This sequence joins TRBV4-2 and TRBJ1-2, with a weak D call TRBD1 (5 bases). CDR3 region: CAINRRRFFPWSYTF. CDR3 bases: TGTGCCATCAACAGGCGACGGTTTTTCCCCTGGAGCTACACCTTC.